Shown below are 9 T cell receptor beta chains from a single sample sequenced in a study of regulatory T cells in long-lasting Graves disease. Through Arm-PCR of CDR3 regions and iRepertoire HTBI primers, TCR beta libraries were built. TCRdb called the multiplex PCR reads again in MiXCR, with one record for every CDR3 protein. The profile shows approximately 400,000 distinct CDR3 sequences, 12% of them singletons. Time point indicated: newly diagnosed GD, antithyroid drugs for less than 3 months. The TCR library used RNA extracted from PBMCs. This sample was also put to use in a study of T cells in Graves' hyperthyroidism and ophthalmopathy.

The sequencing here drew on peripheral blood mononuclear cells (PBMCs), taken at new diagnosis, from a patient treated with antithyroid drugs. Receptor source: a woman between 18 and 30 years old with Graves disease.

The sample holds many counts of this clonotype. The chain links TRBV6-2 or TRBV6-3 to TRBJ2-7; possible D gene TRBD2, 6 bases. Germline CDR1 reads MNHEY; CDR2 reads SVGEGT. The CDR3 loop spans 15 amino acids. Trimming stripped 1 base from V and 5 bases from J, with 15 bases between. The CDR3 sequence: CASSYYPGRGNEQYF. DNA for the CDR3: TGTGCCAGCAGTTACTACCCCGGGAGAGGGAACGAGCAGTACTTC.

There are many counts of this clonotype. The rearrangement joins TRBV4-3 to TRBJ2-2; no clear D gene. V dropped 0 bases and J dropped 2 bases, with 7 bases sitting between them. CDR1 is LGHNA and CDR2 is YSLEER in the germline V gene. This CDR3 is 15 amino acids long. The CDR3 sequence: CASSQDLSNTGELFF. In DNA form, the CDR3 reads TGCGCCAGCAGCCAAGACTTATCTAACACCGGGGAGCTGTTTTTT.

There are a few counts of this clonotype. A single base separates this from a much larger clone, so it may be a read error. The rearrangement uses TRBV20-1 and TRBJ2-4; D not resolved. Germline CDR1 reads DFQATT; CDR2 reads SNEGSKA (reference sequence). The CDR3 is 15 residues long. CDR3 protein: CSARDEFEAKDIQYF. CDR3 nucleotides: TGCAGTGCTAGAGATGAATTCGAAGCCAAAGACATTCAGTACTTC.

This clonotype showed up many times. V usage is TRBV6-5 and J usage is TRBJ1-6, with unresolved D. The length of the CDR3 is 18 residues. V lost 0 bases and J lost 0, with 12 bases in between. Germline V gene data show CDR1 as MNHEY and CDR2 as SVGAGI. CDR3 sequence (DNA): TGTGCCAGCAGTTACTCGATTCTGTCGAGCTCCTATAATTCACCCCTCCACTTT. This translates into CASSYSILSSSYNSPLHF.

This clonotype was detected many times. The rearrangement uses TRBV6-2 or TRBV6-3 and TRBJ2-7, with 7 nucleotides matching TRBD1. This CDR3 has 13 residues. The V segment lost 8 bases and the J segment 2 bases; nucleotides outside the gene matches: 6. Looked up from germline, CDR1 is MNHEY and CDR2 is SVGEGT. This CDR3 reads CASLGQTTYEQYF. The CDR3 nucleotides are TGTGCCAGCCTGGGACAGACCACCTACGAGCAGTACTTC.

In this sample, this clonotype turned up many times. J is TRBJ2-5 and V is TRBV12-5; D not certain. Trimming cost V 6 bases and J 5 bases, with 13 bases left between them. Germline CDR1 is LGHNT and CDR2 is FRNRAP. The CDR3 length is 13 residues. The CDR3 coding sequence is TGTGCTAGTGGCCTGCCTGAAGGGGAGACCCAGTACTTC. Translated: CASGLPEGETQYF.

The sample holds a few counts of this clonotype. This chain connects TRBV4-1 to TRBJ1-1, with 10 nucleotides matching TRBD1. Germline values: CDR1 MGHRA, CDR2 YSYEKL. The CDR3 covers 19 residues. Trimming cost V 1 base and J 0 bases; bases outside gene matches: 11. CDR3 in amino acids: CASSQGLSGTGVMNTEAFF. As DNA, the CDR3 is TGCGCCAGCAGCCAAGGACTCTCCGGGACAGGGGTCATGAACACTGAAGCTTTCTTT.

This clonotype was seen repeatedly, ten times or more. The chain employs TRBV15 and TRBJ2-7; TRBD2 aligns across 8 bases. The V gene end was trimmed by 1 base and the J gene end by 0 bases; junction bases not matched to a gene: 2. The germline CDR1 and CDR2 sequences are LNHNV and YYDKDF (reference sequence). The CDR3 sequence is 15 residues long. The CDR3 DNA is TGTGCCACCAGCAGAGCGGGGGGGAGCTCCTACGAGCAGTACGTC. Protein sequence: CATSRAGGSSYEQYV.

The V gene is TRBV28, the J gene TRBJ2-7; D gene unclear. The CDR3 spans 13 residues. Germline CDR1 is MDHEN and CDR2 is SYDVKM. Between the trimmed V and J ends, which lost 3 bases and 6 bases, there was a span of 12 bases. The CDR3 region has the DNA TGTGCCAGCAGTTTCCCTAACCGCAGCGAGCAGTACTTC. This sequence encodes CASSFPNRSEQYF.